What follows is one T cell receptor beta chain and its context. Its antigen is unknown. The sample belongs to a study of brain T cells in children with intractable seizures. Study-wide points: Only CDR3 sequence similarity suggested viral specificity, without known HCMV serostatus. Pre-surgery blood may have been undersampled, hiding some clones.

The sequenced cases were selected for having the highest brain T cell transcript signatures. Patients received at least one anti-epileptic drug before surgery. CDR3 length: 15 amino acids. The germline V gene has CDR1 LNHDA and CDR2 SQIVND (reference sequence). Trimming removed 6 bases from V and 2 bases from J; junction bases left unmatched: 4. The data were produced by immunoSEQ multiplex PCR, yet TCRdb's version contains in-frame clones alone and is incomplete. There are about 110,000 clones in the sample; approximately 94% occur only once, and roughly 4% lies in the top ten. The rearrangement joins TRBV19 to TRBJ2-3; 11 bases map to TRBD2. The material was peripheral blood, obtained at surgery. The source of this sequence is a boy in the first two years of life with hemimegalencephaly and intractable seizures. The DNA for the CDR3 is TGTGCCAGTAGCCTAGCGGGAGGACCCACAGATACGCAGTATTTT. It codes for CASSLAGGPTDTQYF.